Listed below are T cell receptor beta chains from one sample, sequenced in a study of CD8 T cells in Susac syndrome. TCRdb analysed the immunoSEQ multiplex PCR reads with MiXCR anew, one entry per CDR3 protein. The table records 110,000 to 150,000 distinct CDR3 sequences, 90% to 97% of them present only once. The sequenced sample consisted of CD4+ T cells from PBMCs. The receptor source for this set is a human donor with Susac syndrome. The CDR3 runs from the conserved cysteine through the conserved F or W. D genes are given only for firm matches. The listing skips clone size in some rows; elsewhere it reads once, few, many or a size class.

cdr3_aa: CASSPLAGAYEQYF
cdr3_nt: TGTGCCAGCAGCCCGCTAGCGGGGGCCTACGAGCAGTACTTC
clone_size: once
j_call: TRBJ2-7
cdr3_length: 14
d_call: TRBD2
v_call: TRBV7-2

cdr3_aa: CASSLGQGASGANVLTF
cdr3_nt: TGTGCCAGCAGCTTGGGACAGGGTGCCTCTGGGGCCAACGTCCTGACTTTC
clone_size: .
j_call: TRBJ2-6
cdr3_length: 17
d_call: TRBD1
v_call: TRBV5-8

cdr3_aa: CASSQVPGEKLFF
cdr3_nt: TGTGCCAGCAGCCAAGTTCCCGGAGAAAAACTGTTTTTT
clone_size: .
j_call: TRBJ1-4
cdr3_length: 13
d_call: .
v_call: TRBV14

cdr3_aa: CASSLDHGSTDTQYF
cdr3_nt: TGTGCCAGCAGCTTAGATCATGGAAGCACAGATACGCAGTATTTT
clone_size: .
j_call: TRBJ2-3
cdr3_length: 15
d_call: .
v_call: TRBV11-2

cdr3_aa: CATKTDSMNTEAFF
cdr3_nt: TGTGCCACAAAGACAGACTCCATGAACACTGAAGCTTTCTTT
clone_size: .
j_call: TRBJ1-1
cdr3_length: 14
d_call: .
v_call: TRBV2

cdr3_aa: CASSYNFVGGDEQYF
cdr3_nt: TGTGCCAGCAGTTATAATTTCGTGGGGGGAGACGAGCAGTACTTC
clone_size: .
j_call: TRBJ2-7
cdr3_length: 15
d_call: .
v_call: TRBV6-6

cdr3_aa: CASTRLGQGDTIYF
cdr3_nt: TGTGCCAGCACCCGCCTGGGACAGGGAGACACCATATATTTT
clone_size: .
j_call: TRBJ1-3
cdr3_length: 14
d_call: TRBD1
v_call: TRBV11-2

cdr3_aa: CSVGIGISSTDTQYF
cdr3_nt: TGCAGCGTTGGGATCGGGATTTCTTCCACAGATACGCAGTATTTT
clone_size: .
j_call: TRBJ2-3
cdr3_length: 15
d_call: .
v_call: TRBV29-1

cdr3_aa: CASSLLNVVFGADTQYF
cdr3_nt: TGTGCCAGCAGCTTGTTAAACGTTGTCTTCGGGGCAGATACGCAGTATTTT
clone_size: .
j_call: TRBJ2-3
cdr3_length: 17
d_call: .
v_call: TRBV5-6

cdr3_aa: CSVDGQGLGTEAFF
cdr3_nt: TGCAGCGTCGACGGACAGGGCCTAGGGACTGAAGCTTTCTTT
clone_size: once
j_call: TRBJ1-1
cdr3_length: 14
d_call: TRBD1
v_call: TRBV29-1

cdr3_aa: CASRQGPQETQYF
cdr3_nt: TGTGCCAGCAGACAGGGTCCCCAAGAGACCCAGTACTTC
clone_size: .
j_call: TRBJ2-5
cdr3_length: 13
d_call: .
v_call: TRBV12-3/TRBV12-4

cdr3_aa: CSARQGGGHQPQHF
cdr3_nt: TGCAGTGCCCGACAGGGCGGGGGACATCAGCCCCAGCATTTT
clone_size: once
j_call: TRBJ1-5
cdr3_length: 14
d_call: TRBD1
v_call: TRBV20-1

cdr3_aa: CASSQDSYGYTF
cdr3_nt: TGTGCCAGCAGCCAGGACAGCTATGGCTACACCTTC
clone_size: few
j_call: TRBJ1-2
cdr3_length: 12
d_call: .
v_call: TRBV14

cdr3_aa: CASSQTSGSSPGELFF
cdr3_nt: TGTGCCAGCAGCCAGACTAGCGGGAGCTCCCCCGGGGAGCTGTTTTTT
clone_size: few
j_call: TRBJ2-2
cdr3_length: 16
d_call: TRBD2
v_call: TRBV12-3/TRBV12-4

cdr3_aa: CSAAPSGANVLTF
cdr3_nt: TGCAGTGCAGCCCCCTCTGGGGCCAACGTCCTGACTTTC
clone_size: once
j_call: TRBJ2-6
cdr3_length: 13
d_call: .
v_call: TRBV20-1

cdr3_aa: CSARASGYSYNEQFF
cdr3_nt: TGCAGTGCTAGAGCTAGCGGGTACTCCTACAATGAGCAGTTCTTC
clone_size: .
j_call: TRBJ2-1
cdr3_length: 15
d_call: TRBD2
v_call: TRBV20-1

cdr3_aa: CASSAPNEKLFF
cdr3_nt: TGTGCCAGCAGTGCGCCTAATGAAAAACTGTTTTTT
clone_size: .
j_call: TRBJ1-4
cdr3_length: 12
d_call: .
v_call: TRBV27

cdr3_aa: CASSPYPVWQYF
cdr3_nt: TGTGCCAGCAGCCCCTACCCCGTCTGGCAGTACTTC
clone_size: .
j_call: TRBJ2-7
cdr3_length: 12
d_call: .
v_call: TRBV14

cdr3_aa: CASSEPGVWTEAFF
cdr3_nt: TGTGCCAGCAGTGAACCCGGGGTTTGGACTGAAGCTTTCTTT
clone_size: once
j_call: TRBJ1-1
cdr3_length: 14
d_call: .
v_call: TRBV25-1

cdr3_aa: CSVRGIGNTEASF
cdr3_nt: TGCAGCGTTCGGGGGATTGGGAACACTGAAGCTTCCTTT
clone_size: .
j_call: TRBJ1-1
cdr3_length: 13
d_call: .
v_call: TRBV29-1

cdr3_aa: CASSRLSRAGGRMNEQFF
cdr3_nt: TGCGCCAGCAGCCGCCTTTCGAGAGCGGGGGGTAGGATGAATGAGCAGTTCTTC
clone_size: .
j_call: TRBJ2-1
cdr3_length: 18
d_call: TRBD2
v_call: TRBV4-1

cdr3_aa: CSASGPPYEQYF
cdr3_nt: TGCAGTGCCTCGGGACCCCCCTACGAGCAGTACTTC
clone_size: .
j_call: TRBJ2-7
cdr3_length: 12
d_call: .
v_call: TRBV20-1

cdr3_aa: CATSDSGTGTYNEQFF
cdr3_nt: TGTGCCACCAGTGACTCCGGGACAGGGACCTACAATGAGCAGTTCTTC
clone_size: .
j_call: TRBJ2-1
cdr3_length: 16
d_call: TRBD1
v_call: TRBV24-1

cdr3_aa: CASSTRQGRDEQYF
cdr3_nt: TGTGCCAGCAGTACAAGACAGGGGAGGGACGAGCAGTACTTC
clone_size: .
j_call: TRBJ2-7
cdr3_length: 14
d_call: .
v_call: TRBV12-3/TRBV12-4

cdr3_aa: CASSLASGVATEAFF
cdr3_nt: TGTGCCAGCAGCTTAGCCTCAGGGGTGGCCACTGAAGCTTTCTTT
clone_size: .
j_call: TRBJ1-1
cdr3_length: 15
d_call: .
v_call: TRBV7-9

cdr3_aa: CSVDWGLSEAFF
cdr3_nt: TGCAGCGTTGACTGGGGGCTTAGTGAAGCTTTCTTT
clone_size: .
j_call: TRBJ1-1
cdr3_length: 12
d_call: .
v_call: TRBV29-1

cdr3_aa: CASSLLGYNEQFF
cdr3_nt: TGTGCCAGCAGCTTGCTGGGATACAATGAGCAGTTCTTC
clone_size: .
j_call: TRBJ2-1
cdr3_length: 13
d_call: .
v_call: TRBV7-2

cdr3_aa: CASSEHQKAGGSTDTQYF
cdr3_nt: TGTGCCAGCAGTGAACACCAAAAAGCGGGGGGATCCACAGATACGCAGTATTTT
clone_size: .
j_call: TRBJ2-3
cdr3_length: 18
d_call: TRBD2
v_call: TRBV25-1

cdr3_aa: CSASIGNSGNTIYF
cdr3_nt: TGCAGTGCTAGTATAGGGAACTCTGGAAACACCATATATTTT
clone_size: .
j_call: TRBJ1-3
cdr3_length: 14
d_call: .
v_call: TRBV20-1

cdr3_aa: CSARGLARESSYNEQFF
cdr3_nt: TGCAGTGCCCGGGGGCTAGCCCGGGAAAGCTCCTACAATGAGCAGTTCTTC
clone_size: once
j_call: TRBJ2-1
cdr3_length: 17
d_call: .
v_call: TRBV20-1

cdr3_aa: CASSGTQGTRHRETQYF
cdr3_nt: TGTGCCAGCAGTGGGACCCAAGGGACACGGCATAGGGAGACCCAGTACTTC
clone_size: .
j_call: TRBJ2-5
cdr3_length: 17
d_call: .
v_call: TRBV12-3/TRBV12-4

cdr3_aa: CASSEARAGGFETQYF
cdr3_nt: TGTGCCAGCAGTGAAGCGCGGGCAGGGGGGTTTGAGACCCAGTACTTC
clone_size: .
j_call: TRBJ2-5
cdr3_length: 16
d_call: .
v_call: TRBV2

cdr3_aa: CASSLGERFRNQPQHF
cdr3_nt: TGCGCCAGCAGCTTGGGGGAAAGGTTCCGCAATCAGCCCCAGCATTTT
clone_size: .
j_call: TRBJ1-5
cdr3_length: 16
d_call: .
v_call: TRBV5-1

cdr3_aa: CASSPTFNTEAFF
cdr3_nt: TGTGCCAGCAGCCCGACATTTAACACTGAAGCTTTCTTT
clone_size: .
j_call: TRBJ1-1
cdr3_length: 13
d_call: .
v_call: TRBV3-1

cdr3_aa: CSVRGLGNEQFF
cdr3_nt: TGCAGCGTTCGGGGCCTGGGGAATGAGCAGTTCTTC
clone_size: .
j_call: TRBJ2-1
cdr3_length: 12
d_call: .
v_call: TRBV29-1

cdr3_aa: CASSVTSEPTYNEQFF
cdr3_nt: TGTGCCAGCAGCGTTACTAGCGAGCCGACCTACAATGAGCAGTTCTTC
clone_size: once
j_call: TRBJ2-1
cdr3_length: 16
d_call: TRBD2
v_call: TRBV9

cdr3_aa: CASSTQGNTIYF
cdr3_nt: TGTGCCAGCAGCACTCAAGGAAACACCATATATTTT
clone_size: .
j_call: TRBJ1-3
cdr3_length: 12
d_call: .
v_call: TRBV14

cdr3_aa: CASSRQGGAEAYEQYF
cdr3_nt: TGTGCCAGCAGCCGACAGGGAGGGGCCGAAGCCTACGAGCAGTACTTC
clone_size: once
j_call: TRBJ2-7
cdr3_length: 16
d_call: .
v_call: TRBV3-1

cdr3_aa: CASSRDRVGEQFF
cdr3_nt: TGTGCCAGCAGTAGGGACAGGGTCGGTGAGCAGTTCTTC
clone_size: .
j_call: TRBJ2-1
cdr3_length: 13
d_call: TRBD1
v_call: TRBV6-5

cdr3_aa: CSGGRGTGELFF
cdr3_nt: TGCAGCGGGGGGAGGGGGACCGGGGAGCTGTTTTTT
clone_size: .
j_call: TRBJ2-2
cdr3_length: 12
d_call: .
v_call: TRBV29-1

cdr3_aa: CASSEYGTRRFNEQFF
cdr3_nt: TGTGCCAGCAGTGAATACGGGACTAGAAGGTTTAATGAGCAGTTCTTC
clone_size: .
j_call: TRBJ2-1
cdr3_length: 16
d_call: TRBD2
v_call: TRBV25-1